The TCR beta chain described here comes from a study of blood T cell repertoires in COVID-19. Across the whole study: The United States, Italy and Spain supplied acute and convalescent COVID-19 samples. PBMCs, B-cell-depleted T cells, or T cells provided the cDNA or gDNA that made up the material.

Trimming shortened V by 4 bases and J by 4 bases, and 16 bases separated the two germline ends. CDR1 is LGHDT and CDR2 is YNNKEL in the germline V gene (reference sequence). The CDR3 is made up of 15 amino acids. Authors' analysis steps: Nucleated cell counts were estimated from reference gene primer amplification. TCRdb's table, derived via immunoSEQ multiplex PCR, lists solely in-frame clones and lacks some. D and trimming were read from the DNA, whereas the V and J calls and clone size are those reported in that table. The table lists about 120,000 clones, about 70% of them singletons. This chain joins TRBV3-1 (or the pseudogene TRBV3-2) and TRBJ2-5; D might be TRBD2 (6 bases). Sequences were obtained from peripheral blood. This clonotype was sampled from a woman aged 70-85 years with acute or convalescent COVID-19. CDR3 coding DNA: TGTGCCAGCAGCCCCCTCGGAGGGATCGGAGAGACCCAGTACTTC. Its protein product is CASSPLGGIGETQYF.